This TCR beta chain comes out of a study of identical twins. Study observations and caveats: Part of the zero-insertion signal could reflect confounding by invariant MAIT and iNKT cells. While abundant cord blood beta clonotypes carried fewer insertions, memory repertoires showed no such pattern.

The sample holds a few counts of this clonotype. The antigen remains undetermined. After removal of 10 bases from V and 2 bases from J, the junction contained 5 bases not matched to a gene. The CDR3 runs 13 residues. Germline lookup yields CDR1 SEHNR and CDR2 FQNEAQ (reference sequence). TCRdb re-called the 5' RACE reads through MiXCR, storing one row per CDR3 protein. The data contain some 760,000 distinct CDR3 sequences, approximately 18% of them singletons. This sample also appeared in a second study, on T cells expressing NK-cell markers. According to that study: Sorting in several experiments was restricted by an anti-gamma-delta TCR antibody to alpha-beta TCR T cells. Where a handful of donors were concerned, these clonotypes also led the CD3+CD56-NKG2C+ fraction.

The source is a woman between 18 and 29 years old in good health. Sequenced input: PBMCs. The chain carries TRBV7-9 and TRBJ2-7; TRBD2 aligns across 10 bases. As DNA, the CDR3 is TGTGCCACGACTAGCGGGTCCACCTACGAGCAGTACTTC. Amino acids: CATTSGSTYEQYF.